This TCR beta chain was sequenced in a study of shared clonotypes between healthy human individuals. There are 15 residues in the CDR3. The germline V gene has CDR1 LNHDA and CDR2 SQIVND (reference sequence). Between the trimmed V and J ends, which lost 3 bases and 2 bases, there was a span of 14 bases. Only in-frame clones appear in the TCRdb table, and some are missing; sequencing was by immunoSEQ multiplex PCR. The data show a few hundred thousand clones, with over 60% seen just once and 11% held by the top ten. This TCR was recovered from a man aged 30 to 45 in good health. This chain joins TRBV19 and TRBJ2-7; D is uncertain. The sequenced sample consisted of memory CD4+ T cells sorted from blood. Described subset: CD45RA-negative fraction. The CDR3 DNA sequence: TGTGCCAGTAGTATCGGTTTCGGCCCTACCTACGAGCAGTACTTC. The encoded protein is CASSIGFGPTYEQYF. Variable domain in full (rest from reference TRBV19 and TRBJ2-7): DGGITQSPKYLFRKEGQNVTLSCEQNLNHDAMYWYRQDPGQGLRLIYYSQIVNDFQKGDIAEGYSVSREKKESFPLTVTSAQKNPTAFYLCASSIGFGPTYEQYFGPGTRLTVT.